Listed below are T cell receptor beta chains from one sample, sequenced in a study of T cells after yellow fever vaccination. TCRdb reprocessed the 5' RACE reads with MiXCR, giving one entry per CDR3 protein. The table has under 500,000 distinct CDR3 sequences, roughly a sixth seen once; the top ten hold about a sixth. This specimen was PBMCs, taken before the yellow fever booster vaccination. These receptors were collected from a young man who received the YFV17D yellow fever vaccine. The CDR3 runs from the conserved cysteine through the conserved F or W. A D gene is named only where the DNA matches it firmly. The listing skips clone size in some rows; elsewhere it reads once, few, many or a size class.

14	TRBD2	TRBV20-1	many	TRBJ2-1	CSARDSGGGNEQFF	TGCAGTGCTAGAGATTCCGGGGGGGGCAATGAGCAGTTCTTC
14	TRBD1	TRBV27	NA	TRBJ2-5	CATRGTGYQETQYF	TGTGCCACCCGGGGGACAGGGTACCAAGAGACCCAGTACTTC
15	NA	TRBV20-1	NA	TRBJ1-5	CSASETGYSNQPQHF	TGCAGTGCTAGTGAAACAGGGTATAGCAATCAGCCCCAGCATTTT
13	TRBD1	TRBV20-1	NA	TRBJ2-7	CSAPPTGTYEQYF	TGCAGTGCTCCCCCGACAGGGACCTACGAGCAGTACTTC
16	NA	TRBV14	few	TRBJ1-1	CASSQDLLGGNTEAFF	TGTGCCAGCAGCCAAGATCTTCTGGGGGGAAATACTGAAGCTTTCTTT
15	NA	TRBV9	few	TRBJ2-3	CASSVAGGLTDTQYF	TGTGCCAGCAGCGTAGCCGGGGGGCTGACTGATACGCAGTATTTT
14	NA	TRBV20-1	NA	TRBJ2-3	CSARSLTRTDTQYF	TGCAGTGCTAGGTCACTAACCCGCACAGATACGCAGTATTTT
15	TRBD1	TRBV20-1	NA	TRBJ2-1	CSASGATTGDNEQFF	TGCAGTGCTAGTGGGGCAACGACAGGGGACAATGAGCAGTTCTTC
19	TRBD1	TRBV27	few	TRBJ1-6	CASSLWGTARRSYNSPLHF	TGTGCCAGCAGTTTATGGGGGACAGCGCGCCGCTCCTATAATTCACCCCTCCACTTT
14	NA	TRBV20-1	NA	TRBJ2-3	CSASRGDSTDTQYF	TGCAGTGCTAGTAGGGGGGATAGCACAGATACGCAGTATTTT
13	NA	TRBV3-1	NA	TRBJ2-5	CASSQGRRETQYF	TGTGCCAGCAGCCAGGGGAGGCGGGAGACCCAGTACTTC
13	NA	TRBV28	few	TRBJ2-3	CASRTGTTDTQYF	TGTGCCAGCAGGACCGGGACCACAGATACGCAGTATTTT
13	NA	TRBV20-1	NA	TRBJ1-3	CSVRKDSGNTIYF	TGCAGTGTTAGAAAAGACTCTGGAAACACCATATATTTT
16	TRBD1	TRBV6-5	NA	TRBJ2-7	CASSPSAGTGAYEQYF	TGTGCCAGCAGTCCGTCAGCCGGGACAGGCGCCTACGAGCAGTACTTC
19	TRBD2	TRBV7-9	NA	TRBJ2-3	CASSLKRLAGGLHTDTQYF	TGTGCCAGCAGCTTAAAAAGACTAGCGGGGGGGCTTCACACAGATACGCAGTATTTT
16	NA	TRBV7-3	medium-sized	TRBJ2-2	CASSLRGGSNTGELFF	TGTGCCAGCAGCTTAAGGGGGGGCTCGAACACCGGGGAGCTGTTTTTT
14	TRBD2	TRBV7-2	few	TRBJ2-1	CASSPTGGWDEQFF	TGTGCCAGCAGCCCTACGGGGGGATGGGATGAGCAGTTCTTC